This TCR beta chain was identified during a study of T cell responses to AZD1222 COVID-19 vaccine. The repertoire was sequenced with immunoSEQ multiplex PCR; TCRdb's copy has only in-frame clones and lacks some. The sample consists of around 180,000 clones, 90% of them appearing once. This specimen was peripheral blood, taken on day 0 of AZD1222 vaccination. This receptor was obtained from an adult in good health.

This CDR3 is CASSTAIATGTVNEKLFF. The CDR3 coding sequence is TGCGCCAGCAGCACGGCCATAGCTACCGGGACAGTGAATGAAAAACTGTTTTTT. This rearrangement joins TRBV5-1 to TRBJ1-4, with 7 bases identical to TRBD1. Trimming cost V 4 bases and J 5 bases; bases outside gene matches: 17. Germline CDR1 and CDR2: SGHRS and YFSETQ. This CDR3 is built from 18 residues.